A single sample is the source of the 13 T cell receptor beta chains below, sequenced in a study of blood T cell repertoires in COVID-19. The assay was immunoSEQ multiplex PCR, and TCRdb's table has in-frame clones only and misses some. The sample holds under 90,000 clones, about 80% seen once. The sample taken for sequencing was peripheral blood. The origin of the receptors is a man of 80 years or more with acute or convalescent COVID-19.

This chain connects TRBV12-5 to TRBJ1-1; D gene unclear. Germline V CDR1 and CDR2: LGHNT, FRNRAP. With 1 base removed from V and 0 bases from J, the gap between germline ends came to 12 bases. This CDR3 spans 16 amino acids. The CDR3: CASGLALGRMNTEAFF. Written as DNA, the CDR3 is TGTGCTAGTGGTTTGGCCCTGGGGAGAATGAACACTGAAGCTTTCTTT.

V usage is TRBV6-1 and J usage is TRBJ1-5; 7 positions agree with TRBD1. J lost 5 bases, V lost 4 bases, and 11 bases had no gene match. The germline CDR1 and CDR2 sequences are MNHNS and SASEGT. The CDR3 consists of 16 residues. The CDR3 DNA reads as TGTGCCAGCAGTGCCAGACAGGGTTACGGGGATCAGCCCCAGCATTTT. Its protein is CASSARQGYGDQPQHF.

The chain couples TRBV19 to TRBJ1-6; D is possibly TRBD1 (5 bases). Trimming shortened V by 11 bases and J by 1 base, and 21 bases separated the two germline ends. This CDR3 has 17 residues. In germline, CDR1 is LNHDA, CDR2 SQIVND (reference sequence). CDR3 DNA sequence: TGTGCCTCGGCACCCGGGGACTCGGCTTCCTATAATTCACCCCTCCACTTT. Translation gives CASAPGDSASYNSPLHF.

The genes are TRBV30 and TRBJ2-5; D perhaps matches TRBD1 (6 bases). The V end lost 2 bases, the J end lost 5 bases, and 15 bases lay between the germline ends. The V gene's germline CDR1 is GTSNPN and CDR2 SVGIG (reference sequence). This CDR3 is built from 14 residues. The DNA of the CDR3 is TGTGCCTGGAGTCATGGCCGGGACATGGAGACCCAGTACTTC. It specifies CAWSHGRDMETQYF.

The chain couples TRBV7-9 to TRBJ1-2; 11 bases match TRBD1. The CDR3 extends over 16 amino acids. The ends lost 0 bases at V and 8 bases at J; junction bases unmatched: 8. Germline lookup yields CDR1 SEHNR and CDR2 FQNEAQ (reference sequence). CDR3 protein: CASSLAERTGGRGYTF. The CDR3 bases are TGTGCCAGCAGCTTAGCCGAAAGGACAGGGGGCCGCGGCTACACCTTC.

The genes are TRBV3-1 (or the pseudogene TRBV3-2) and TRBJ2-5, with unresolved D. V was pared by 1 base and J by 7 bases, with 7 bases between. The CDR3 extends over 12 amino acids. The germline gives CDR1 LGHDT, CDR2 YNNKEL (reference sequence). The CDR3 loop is CASSQGTGTQYF. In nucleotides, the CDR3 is TGTGCCAGCAGCCAAGGTACTGGGACCCAGTACTTC.

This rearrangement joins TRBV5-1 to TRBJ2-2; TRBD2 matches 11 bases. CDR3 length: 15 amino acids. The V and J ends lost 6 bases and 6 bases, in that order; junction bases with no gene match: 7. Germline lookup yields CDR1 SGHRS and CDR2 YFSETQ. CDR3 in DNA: TGCGCCAGCACTCCGGGACTAGCGGCCGCCGGGGAGCTGTTTTTT. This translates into CASTPGLAAAGELFF.

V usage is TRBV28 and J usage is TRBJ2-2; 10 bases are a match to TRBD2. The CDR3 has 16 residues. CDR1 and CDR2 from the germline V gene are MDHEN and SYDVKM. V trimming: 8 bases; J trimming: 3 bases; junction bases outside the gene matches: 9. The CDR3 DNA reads TGTGCCAGCGGCAGTCTAGCGGGAGCGGACACCGGGGAGCTGTTTTTT. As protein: CASGSLAGADTGELFF. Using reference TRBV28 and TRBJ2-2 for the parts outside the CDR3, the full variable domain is DVKVTQSSRYLVKRTGEKVFLECVQDMDHENMFWYRQDPGLGLRLIYFSYDVKMKEKGDIPEGYSVSREKKERFSLILESASTNQTSMYLCASGSLAGADTGELFFGEGSRLTVL.

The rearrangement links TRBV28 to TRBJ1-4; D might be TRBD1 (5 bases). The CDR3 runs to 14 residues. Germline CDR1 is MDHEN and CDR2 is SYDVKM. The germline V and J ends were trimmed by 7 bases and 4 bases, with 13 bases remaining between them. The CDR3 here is CASITRDGNEKLFF. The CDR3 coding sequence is TGTGCCAGCATCACGCGGGACGGTAATGAAAAACTGTTTTTT.

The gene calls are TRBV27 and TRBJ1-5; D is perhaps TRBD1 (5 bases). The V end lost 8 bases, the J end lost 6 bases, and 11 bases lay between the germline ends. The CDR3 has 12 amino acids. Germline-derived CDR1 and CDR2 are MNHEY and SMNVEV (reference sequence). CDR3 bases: TGTGCCAGCGGACCCGGGGGTCAGCCCCAGCATTTT. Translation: CASGPGGQPQHF.

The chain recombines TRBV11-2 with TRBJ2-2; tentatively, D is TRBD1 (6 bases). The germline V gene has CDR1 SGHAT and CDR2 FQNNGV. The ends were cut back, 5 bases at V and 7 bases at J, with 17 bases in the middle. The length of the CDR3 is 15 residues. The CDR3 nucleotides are TGTGCCAGCAGCCCTACAGGGATTGTGAACGGGGAGCTGTTTTTT. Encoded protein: CASSPTGIVNGELFF.

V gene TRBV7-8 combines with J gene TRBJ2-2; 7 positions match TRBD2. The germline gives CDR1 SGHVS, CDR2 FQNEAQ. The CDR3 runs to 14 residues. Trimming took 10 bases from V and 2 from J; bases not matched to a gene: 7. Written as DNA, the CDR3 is TGTGCCATCAAACTAGCGCGAAACACCGGGGAGCTGTTTTTT. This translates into CAIKLARNTGELFF.

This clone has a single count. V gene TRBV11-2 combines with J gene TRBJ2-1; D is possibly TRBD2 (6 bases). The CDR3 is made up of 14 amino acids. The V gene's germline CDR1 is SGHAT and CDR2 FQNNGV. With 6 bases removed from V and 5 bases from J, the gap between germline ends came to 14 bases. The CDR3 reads CASRRDFTNNEQFF. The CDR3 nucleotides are TGTGCCAGCAGACGGGACTTCACGAACAATGAGCAGTTCTTC.